What follows describes a single T cell receptor (beta chain). Antigen: not known. After removal of 1 base from V and 5 bases from J, the junction contained 10 bases not matched to a gene. The CDR3 length is 16 residues. Germline lookup yields CDR1 LNHNV and CDR2 YYDKDF (reference sequence). This entry is derived from a study of cytomegalovirus exposure and HLA in healthy donors. Findings and limits, study-wide: In a later analysis, most CMV-associated TCR beta chains appeared HLA-restricted. Sequencing depth across donors, presence/absence analyses assumed, was roughly uniform.

Nominally healthy donors provided the samples, though records likely missed some immune exposures. PCR used 60 Vbeta primers and 13 Jbeta primers. Profiling relied on immunoSEQ multiplex PCR, and the TCRdb table lists in-frame clones only, not all of them. The repertoire holds 100,000 to 150,000 clones, with 75% to 80% as singletons. This TCR derives from a woman aged 40-49 years in good health and CMV-seronegative. The sample was PBMCs. The chain combines TRBV15 with TRBJ1-1; 7 bases align to TRBD1. The CDR3 region has the DNA TGTGCCACCAGCAGAGGGGGTACAGGGGTGGAGACTGAAGCTTTCTTT. Encoded protein: CATSRGGTGVETEAFF.